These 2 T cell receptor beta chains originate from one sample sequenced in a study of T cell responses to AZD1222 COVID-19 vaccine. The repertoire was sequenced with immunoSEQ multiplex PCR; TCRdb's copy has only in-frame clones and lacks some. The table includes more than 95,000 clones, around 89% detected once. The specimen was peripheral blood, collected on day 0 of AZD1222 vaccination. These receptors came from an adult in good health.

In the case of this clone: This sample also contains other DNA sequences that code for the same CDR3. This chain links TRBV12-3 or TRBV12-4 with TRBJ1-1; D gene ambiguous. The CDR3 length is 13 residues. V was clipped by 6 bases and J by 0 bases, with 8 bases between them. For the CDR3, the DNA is TGTGCCAGCAGCCTGGGATTGAACACTGAAGCTTTCTTT. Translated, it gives CASSLGLNTEAFF.

This chain's CDR3 is CASSLEGGGTGELFF. The CDR3 DNA is TGCGCCAGCAGCTTGGAGGGGGGAGGCACCGGGGAGCTGTTTTTT. V and J are TRBV5-1 and TRBJ2-2; perhaps D is TRBD1 or TRBD2 (6 bases each). V lost 0 bases to trimming and J lost 4 bases, with 10 bases between them. From germline, CDR1 is SGHRS and CDR2 YFSETQ. This CDR3 has 15 amino acids.